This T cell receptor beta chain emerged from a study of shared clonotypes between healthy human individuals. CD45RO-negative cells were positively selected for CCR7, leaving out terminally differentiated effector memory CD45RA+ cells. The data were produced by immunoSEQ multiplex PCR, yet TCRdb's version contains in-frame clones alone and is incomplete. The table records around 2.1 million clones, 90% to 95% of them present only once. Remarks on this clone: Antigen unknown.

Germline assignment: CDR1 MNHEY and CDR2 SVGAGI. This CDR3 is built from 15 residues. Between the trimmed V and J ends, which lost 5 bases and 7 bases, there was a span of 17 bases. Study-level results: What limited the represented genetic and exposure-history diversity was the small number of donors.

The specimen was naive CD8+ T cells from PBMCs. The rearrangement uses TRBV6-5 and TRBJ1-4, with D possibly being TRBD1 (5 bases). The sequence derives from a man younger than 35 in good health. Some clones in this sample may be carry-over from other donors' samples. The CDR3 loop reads CASSPDIGDAEKLFF. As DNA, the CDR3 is TGTGCCAGCAGTCCCGACATAGGGGACGCTGAAAAACTGTTTTTT.